This TCR beta chain was sequenced during a study of OX40 agonist ivuxolimab in advanced cancers. Here immunoSEQ multiplex PCR was the method, and the copy in TCRdb shows in-frame clones only, minus some. The repertoire has around 44,000 clones, about 85% of them found once; the top ten carry about 5.2%. This CDR3 spans 14 amino acids. Between the trimmed V and J ends, which lost 6 bases and 3 bases, there was a span of 15 bases. From germline, CDR1 is SNHLY and CDR2 FYNNEI. A single count supports this clone. The rearrangement joins TRBV2 to TRBJ2-7; tentatively, D is TRBD2 (5 bases). This receptor was obtained from an adult with an advanced solid tumor such as melanoma, head and neck, liver or kidney cancer. The sample in question was CD4+ or CD8+ T cells sorted from blood, obtained in a trial of the OX40 agonist ivuxolimab. DNA of the CDR3: TGTGCCAGCAGCTCTCTAGCCTCATTCTACGAGCAGTACTTC. Translated: CASSSLASFYEQYF.